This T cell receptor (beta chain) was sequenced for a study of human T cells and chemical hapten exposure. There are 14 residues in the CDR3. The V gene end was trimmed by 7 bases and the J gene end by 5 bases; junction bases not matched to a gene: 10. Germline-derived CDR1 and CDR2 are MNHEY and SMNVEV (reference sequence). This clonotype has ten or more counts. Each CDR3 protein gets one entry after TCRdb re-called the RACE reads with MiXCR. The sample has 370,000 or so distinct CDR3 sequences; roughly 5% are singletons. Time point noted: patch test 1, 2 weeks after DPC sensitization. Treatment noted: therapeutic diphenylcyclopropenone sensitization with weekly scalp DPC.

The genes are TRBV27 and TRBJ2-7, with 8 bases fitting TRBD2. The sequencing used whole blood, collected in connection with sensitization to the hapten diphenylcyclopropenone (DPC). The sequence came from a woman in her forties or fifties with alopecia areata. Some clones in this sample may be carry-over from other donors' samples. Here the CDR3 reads CASKKRERRDEQYF. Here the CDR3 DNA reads TGTGCCAGCAAGAAGCGGGAGCGTCGGGACGAGCAGTACTTC.